This T cell receptor beta chain was retrieved from a study of T cell repertoires in cytomegalovirus infection. Study context: In public TCR beta signatures, there were indications of both CMV infection and matching HLA type.

TCRdb used MiXCR to reprocess the reads, holding one entry per CDR3 protein. This repertoire shows 740,000 or so distinct CDR3 sequences, about a third found once; its top ten account for 2.8%. The CDR3 has 15 amino acids. V was shortened by 5 bases and J by 4 bases, with 15 bases between the two germline ends. Germline CDR1 is LGHNA and CDR2 is YNFKEQ. This clonotype occurred a few times. The V call is TRBV4-2, the J call TRBJ2-1, with D tentatively TRBD2 (5 bases). The receptor was derived from a human donor in good health (CMV status not recorded). Some clones in this sample may be carry-over from other donors' samples. The sample comprised PBMCs. This CDR3 is CASSKAVGMYNEQFF. The CDR3 bases are TGTGCCAGCAGCAAAGCGGTAGGGATGTACAATGAGCAGTTCTTC.